The clone carrying this T cell receptor (beta chain) is a singleton in its sample. Its antigen is undetermined. These data belong to a study of OX40 agonist ivuxolimab in advanced cancers. Study as a whole: The dose-escalation cohort had hepatocellular carcinoma, melanoma, renal cell or head and neck cancer. The mean age was roughly 60 years, ranging from about 23 to 79, with around four fifths of participants male. Study-wide points: The expanded peripheral T cells' antigen specificity was not determined. The study found that CD8+ T cells averaged more expanded clones than CD4+.

Generated by immunoSEQ multiplex PCR, the TCRdb table keeps only in-frame clones and is missing some. The sample includes roughly 79,000 clones, less than 95% of them seen just once. This receptor was obtained from an adult with an advanced solid tumor such as melanoma, head and neck, liver or kidney cancer. Sequenced material: CD4+ or CD8+ T cells sorted from blood, taken in a trial of the OX40 agonist ivuxolimab.

CDR3 loop: CASSFYYEQYF. The DNA for the CDR3 is TGCGCCAGCAGCTTTTATTACGAGCAGTACTTC. The rearrangement uses TRBV5-1 and TRBJ2-7; D not certain. The germline CDR1 and CDR2 sequences are SGHRS and YFSETQ. This CDR3 is built from 11 residues. The V end lost 2 bases, the J end lost 4 bases, and 4 bases lay between the germline ends.